This is a list of T cell receptor beta chains from one sample in a study of OX40 agonist ivuxolimab in advanced cancers. Sequencing was performed with immunoSEQ multiplex PCR; in TCRdb, only in-frame clones are kept and a portion is missing. The sample holds over 80,000 clones, just over 90% seen once. The sequenced sample was CD4+ or CD8+ T cells sorted from blood, obtained in a trial of the OX40 agonist ivuxolimab. Receptors were obtained from an adult with an advanced solid tumor such as melanoma, head and neck, liver or kidney cancer. Each CDR3 is given with its conserved first and last residue. A D gene is named only where the DNA matches it firmly.

length: 15
V: TRBV6-5
J: TRBJ2-7
D: -
DNA: TGTGCCAGCAGTTACTCTCAGGTATTCTCCTACGAGCAGTACTTC
CDR3: CASSYSQVFSYEQYF

length: 14
V: TRBV7-9
J: TRBJ1-1
D: TRBD1
DNA: TGTGCCAGCAGCTCGGAGGGACAGGAGAAGAGAGCTTTCTTT
CDR3: CASSSEGQEKRAFF

length: 14
V: TRBV27
J: TRBJ2-3
D: TRBD2
DNA: TGTGCCAGCAGTTTAGCGAGCGGGGGAGATACGCAGTATTTT
CDR3: CASSLASGGDTQYF

length: 16
V: TRBV18
J: TRBJ2-5
D: TRBD2
DNA: TGTGCCAGCTCATCACCTAGCGGGGGCCCGCAAGAGACCCAGTACTTC
CDR3: CASSSPSGGPQETQYF

length: 14
V: TRBV5-4
J: TRBJ2-2
D: -
DNA: TGTGCCAGCAGCTTGTTTGGGGATGCCGGGGAGCTGTTTTTT
CDR3: CASSLFGDAGELFF

length: 17
V: TRBV7-2
J: TRBJ2-2
D: -
DNA: TGTGCCAGCAGCTCCCCCCCCGGCGGGGTGAACACCGGGGAGCTGTTTTTT
CDR3: CASSSPPGGVNTGELFF

length: 14
V: TRBV6-5
J: TRBJ2-7
D: TRBD2
DNA: TGTGCCAGCAGAACCAGCGGGAGAGTCGACGAGCAGTACTTC
CDR3: CASRTSGRVDEQYF

length: 13
V: TRBV28
J: TRBJ1-1
D: -
DNA: TGTGCCAGCAGTTTATACGGGGATTATGAAGCTTTCTTT
CDR3: CASSLYGDYEAFF

length: 15
V: TRBV9
J: TRBJ2-5
D: TRBD1
DNA: TGTGCCAGCAGCGTAGTGGGCAGGGGGCAAGAGACCCAGTACTTC
CDR3: CASSVVGRGQETQYF

length: 14
V: TRBV7-6
J: TRBJ2-3
D: -
DNA: TGTGCCAGCAGCTTAGGAGCGGAGACAGATACGCAGTATTTT
CDR3: CASSLGAETDTQYF

length: 13
V: TRBV27
J: TRBJ2-5
D: -
DNA: TGTGCCAGCAGTTCGGGCCTGGGAGAGACCCAGTACTTC
CDR3: CASSSGLGETQYF